This T cell receptor (beta chain) is drawn from a study of blood T cell repertoires in COVID-19. Study summary: The study drew acute and convalescent COVID-19 samples from the United States, Italy and Spain. T cells, B-cell-depleted T cells, or PBMCs supplied cDNA or gDNA.

The CDR3 is made up of 17 amino acids. The germline gives CDR1 MDHEN, CDR2 SYDVKM. V lost 3 bases to trimming and J lost 9 bases; unmatched junction nucleotides: 15. In the original processing: Reference gene primer amplification in the assay estimated nucleated cell counts. Repertoires were generated with immunoSEQ multiplex PCR, while TCRdb's copy carries only in-frame clones and drops some. Clone size and the V and J calls come from that table; the DNA yielded D and trimming. The sample has more than 110,000 clones, around 82% seen once; the top ten hold 5.5%. Those who participated ranged in age from roughly 18 to 89 years and resided in 20 to 30 US areas.

The chain has TRBV28 and TRBJ2-1, with TRBD2 matching 9 bases. Sequencing used PBMCs or T cells enriched from blood (not recorded which). The clonotype was recovered from a man aged 40-55 years with acute COVID-19. The CDR3 DNA reads TGTGCCAGCAGTTTCTGGGCTAGCGGGAATCAGATGCCTGAGCAGTTCTTC. It codes for CASSFWASGNQMPEQFF.